A single T cell receptor beta chain is shown here with its context. Its antigen remains unknown. The data belong to a study of cytomegalovirus exposure and HLA in healthy donors. This PCR relied on a set of 60 Vbeta primers and 13 Jbeta primers. Here immunoSEQ multiplex PCR was the method, and the copy in TCRdb shows in-frame clones only, minus some. The sample carries about 160,000 clones, 70% to 85% recorded once. V lost 3 bases to trimming and J lost 9 bases, with 12 bases between them. The CDR3 is 13 residues long. CDR1 is MNHEY, CDR2 SMNVEV, per germline (reference sequence). Study outcomes and limitations: Among the sequence variants, a highly shared cluster was likely an artifact of sequencing. Upon later analysis, HLA-associated TCR beta chains proved more clonally expanded than other, equally common chains.

Sequencing input: PBMCs. The receptor's source is a man in his thirties or forties in good health and CMV-seropositive. This chain links TRBV27 with TRBJ1-5; possible D gene TRBD1, 5 bases. CDR3 protein: CASSFGRASPQHF. In DNA, the CDR3 is TGTGCCAGCAGTTTCGGCAGGGCCTCGCCCCAGCATTTT.